Listed here are 5 T cell receptor beta chains from one sample, sequenced in a study of blood T cell repertoires in COVID-19. Profiling relied on immunoSEQ multiplex PCR, and the TCRdb table lists in-frame clones only, not all of them. The repertoire holds about 190,000 clones, with more than 75% as singletons. Material: PBMCs or T cells enriched from blood (not recorded which). The receptor source for this set is a woman in her forties or fifties with acute COVID-19.

The rearrangement links TRBV6-2 or TRBV6-3 to TRBJ2-7; 12 nucleotides match TRBD2. Germline CDR1 and CDR2: MNHEY and SVGEGT. With V trimmed by 8 bases and J by 7 bases, 12 bases remained unmatched. CDR3 size: 15 residues. The CDR3 reads CASRPTSGGLREQYV. Here the CDR3 DNA reads TGTGCCAGCCGCCCGACTAGCGGGGGATTGCGGGAGCAGTACGTC.

Many counts were recorded for this clone. This chain links TRBV5-6 with TRBJ2-1; D not certain. This CDR3 has 14 residues. The germline V gene encodes CDR1 SGHDT and CDR2 YYEEEE. The V end lost 0 bases, the J end lost 6 bases, and 10 bases lay between the germline ends. CDR3 loop: CASSLVAKSNEQFF. CDR3 coding DNA: TGTGCCAGCAGCTTGGTGGCCAAAAGCAATGAGCAGTTCTTC.

This chain joins TRBV18 and TRBJ2-5; perhaps TRBD2 as D (6 bases). This CDR3 has 16 residues. Germline CDR1 reads KGHSH; CDR2 reads LQKENI. Between the trimmed V and J ends, which lost 0 bases and 2 bases, there was a span of 13 bases. In DNA, the CDR3 is TGTGCCAGCTCACCACCGGGACTTGAAGTTCAAGAGACCCAGTACTTC. Translating gives CASSPPGLEVQETQYF. Complete variable domain (other parts from reference TRBV18 and TRBJ2-5): NAGVMQNPRHLVRRRGQEARLRCSPMKGHSHVYWYRQLPEEGLKFMVYLQKENIIDESGMPKERFSAEFPKEGPSILRIQQVVRGDSAAYFCASSPPGLEVQETQYFGPGTRLLVL.

The chain employs TRBV7-9 and TRBJ1-2; 7 nucleotides align to TRBD1. Per germline, CDR1 SEHNR and CDR2 FQNEAQ (reference sequence). The CDR3 length is 14 residues. V was pared by 5 bases and J by 7 bases, with 10 bases of the junction left unmatched. The CDR3 DNA is TGTGCCAGCAGCCCTGACAGGGATAGGTTTGGCTACACCTTC. This sequence encodes CASSPDRDRFGYTF.

V gene TRBV9 combines with J gene TRBJ2-1, with a tentative D call TRBD1 (6 bases). This CDR3 region has 13 residues. Germline V gives CDR1 SGDLS, CDR2 YYNGEE. The V gene lost 0 bases and the J gene lost 9 bases, with 10 bases spanning the gap. The CDR3 region is CASSVGTEGEQFF. The CDR3 DNA reads as TGTGCCAGCAGCGTAGGGACAGAGGGTGAGCAGTTCTTC.